The rows below give T cell receptor beta chains drawn from one sample of a study of blood T cell repertoires in COVID-19. The protocol was immunoSEQ multiplex PCR, while the TCRdb copy is restricted to in-frame clones and leaves out a portion. The sample lists nearly 200,000 clones, 84% occurring once. Sequences were obtained from peripheral blood. The source of these receptors is a human donor in a cohort sampled during active COVID-19. Each CDR3 is given with its conserved first and last residue. The D gene is left open where the match is weak. Size values are once, few and many counts, or a class for expanded clones, and some rows have none.

d_call | j_call | clone_size | v_call | cdr3_aa | cdr3_nt
NA | TRBJ2-6 | NA | TRBV10-3 | CAISGQGGSGANVLTF | TGTGCCATCTCTGGGCAGGGCGGCTCTGGGGCCAACGTCCTGACTTTC
NA | TRBJ1-2 | NA | TRBV18 | CASSPIGHGIDGYTF | TGTGCCAGCTCACCCATTGGTCATGGCATTGATGGCTACACCTTC
TRBD2 | TRBJ2-1 | NA | TRBV28 | CATRLAGGPPYNEQFF | TGTGCCACCCGGCTAGCGGGAGGGCCTCCCTACAATGAGCAGTTCTTC
NA | TRBJ1-4 | NA | TRBV21-1 | CASRPSGVNEKLFF | TGTGCCAGCCGCCCATCCGGGGTTAATGAAAAACTGTTTTTT
NA | TRBJ1-2 | NA | TRBV3-1/TRBV3-2 | CASQARSAGGYGYTF | TGTGCCAGTCAAGCCCGTTCCGCCGGAGGGTATGGCTACACCTTC
NA | TRBJ1-5 | NA | TRBV2 | CASSIGGRAQPQHF | TGTGCCAGCAGTATAGGCGGCAGGGCTCAGCCCCAGCATTTT
TRBD1 | TRBJ2-7 | NA | TRBV3-1/TRBV3-2 | CASSQESLGTVAYEQYF | TGTGCCAGCAGCCAAGAAAGCCTGGGGACAGTGGCCTACGAGCAGTACTTC
NA | TRBJ2-3 | NA | TRBV6-5 | CASTYGITDTQYF | TGTGCCAGCACCTACGGGATAACAGATACGCAGTATTTT
TRBD2 | TRBJ2-2 | NA | TRBV18 | CASSPGLAGNTGELFF | TGTGCCAGCTCACCTGGACTAGCGGGGAACACCGGGGAGCTGTTTTTT
NA | TRBJ1-2 | NA | TRBV5-1 | CASSLAGSPGLDGYTF | TGCGCCAGCAGCTTGGCGGGTAGTCCAGGGTTAGATGGCTACACCTTC
NA | TRBJ1-2 | NA | TRBV5-6 | CASSLSFYGYTF | TGTGCCAGCAGCTTGTCATTTTATGGCTACACCTTC
TRBD2 | TRBJ2-5 | NA | TRBV7-9 | CASGRGSQETQYF | TGTGCCAGCGGGAGGGGTTCCCAAGAGACCCAGTACTTC
TRBD1 | TRBJ1-1 | NA | TRBV6-6 | CASSRTGEAFF | TGTGCCAGCAGTAGGACAGGAGAAGCTTTCTTT
TRBD1 | TRBJ2-1 | NA | TRBV4-2 | CASSQVIRTGERGQFF | TGTGCCAGCAGCCAAGTTATAAGGACAGGGGAACGGGGACAGTTCTTC
NA | TRBJ2-3 | NA | TRBV20-1 | CSGRSWDTQYF | TGCAGTGGTCGGAGTTGGGATACGCAGTATTTT
NA | TRBJ2-2 | NA | TRBV7-6 | CASSHRGAANTGELFF | TGTGCCAGCAGCCACCGTGGTGCAGCGAACACCGGGGAGCTGTTTTTT
NA | TRBJ2-1 | NA | TRBV28 | CASTPPEARHNEQFF | TGTGCCAGCACCCCCCCAGAAGCGAGACACAATGAGCAGTTCTTC
NA | TRBJ2-5 | once | TRBV27 | CASRGLVGETQYF | TGTGCCAGCCGGGGGTTGGTGGGGGAGACCCAGTACTTC
NA | TRBJ2-3 | once | TRBV4-1 | CASSPKQGTDTQYF | TGCGCCAGCAGCCCGAAACAGGGCACAGATACGCAGTATTTT
NA | TRBJ2-1 | NA | TRBV2 | CASSALTSPNEQFF | TGTGCCAGCAGCGCCCTGACTAGTCCGAATGAGCAGTTCTTC
NA | TRBJ2-3 | NA | TRBV28 | CASSTTGYGTQYF | TGTGCCAGCAGCACTACAGGGTATGGTACGCAGTATTTT
NA | TRBJ2-3 | once | TRBV27 | CASSLSGGKYTDTQYF | TGTGCCAGCAGTTTATCTGGGGGGAAATACACAGATACGCAGTATTTT
TRBD2 | TRBJ2-3 | NA | TRBV19 | CASRPLAGSTDTQYF | TGTGCCAGTAGGCCGCTAGCGGGAAGCACAGATACGCAGTATTTT
NA | TRBJ1-2 | NA | TRBV27 | CASSPSGGNYGYTF | TGTGCCAGCAGTCCCTCGGGCGGGAACTATGGCTACACCTTC
TRBD2 | TRBJ2-7 | NA | TRBV3-1/TRBV3-2 | CASSPQLAVSYEQYF | TGTGCCAGCAGCCCCCAACTAGCGGTATCCTACGAGCAGTACTTC
NA | TRBJ2-7 | NA | TRBV9 | CASSVATASYEQYF | TGTGCCAGCAGCGTCGCCACTGCCTCCTACGAGCAGTACTTC
TRBD1 | TRBJ2-1 | NA | TRBV27 | CASSPLTWDSYNEQFF | TGTGCCAGCAGCCCGCTAACCTGGGACAGCTACAATGAGCAGTTCTTC
NA | TRBJ1-3 | NA | TRBV12-3/TRBV12-4 | CASSLPGEDTIYF | TGTGCCAGCAGTTTGCCAGGGGAAGACACCATATATTTT
TRBD2 | TRBJ2-5 | NA | TRBV29-1 | CSVSGTSGGADQETQYF | TGCAGCGTTTCCGGGACTAGCGGGGGCGCCGACCAAGAGACCCAGTACTTC
NA | TRBJ1-2 | NA | TRBV6-5 | CASRAGTFYGYTF | TGTGCCAGCAGGGCAGGGACTTTCTATGGCTACACCTTC
TRBD1 | TRBJ1-1 | NA | TRBV7-3 | CASSMQGATEAFF | TGTGCCAGCAGCATGCAGGGGGCCACTGAAGCTTTCTTT
NA | TRBJ2-3 | NA | TRBV7-8 | CASSPKPNTQYF | TGTGCCAGCAGCCCTAAACCGAATACGCAGTATTTT
TRBD1 | TRBJ1-1 | NA | TRBV6-1 | CASSARQGAQGTEAFF | TGTGCCAGCAGTGCCCGACAGGGGGCGCAAGGCACTGAAGCTTTCTTT
TRBD2 | TRBJ2-1 | NA | TRBV18 | CASSPSLAGGYNEQFF | TGTGCCAGCTCACCATCCCTAGCGGGAGGTTACAATGAGCAGTTCTTC
TRBD2 | TRBJ2-7 | NA | TRBV27 | CASSFSGGGLGEQYF | TGTGCCAGCAGTTTTAGTGGGGGAGGGCTAGGGGAGCAGTACTTC
NA | TRBJ1-5 | NA | TRBV3-1/TRBV3-2 | CASSPILSNQPQHF | TGTGCCAGCAGCCCTATTCTGAGCAATCAGCCCCAGCATTTT
NA | TRBJ1-5 | NA | TRBV5-1 | CASSLGQSLGPQHF | TGCGCCAGCAGTTTAGGACAGAGCCTTGGGCCCCAGCATTTT
TRBD2 | TRBJ2-1 | NA | TRBV28 | CASSFPGLAGSNEQFF | TGTGCCAGCAGTTTTCCGGGACTAGCGGGGTCCAATGAGCAGTTCTTC
NA | TRBJ1-1 | NA | TRBV2 | CARQGLKSMNTEAFF | TGTGCCAGACAGGGTTTAAAATCTATGAACACTGAAGCTTTCTTT
TRBD1 | TRBJ2-5 | NA | TRBV3-1/TRBV3-2 | CASSQDPGQISSQTQYF | TGTGCCAGCAGCCAAGATCCGGGACAGATTTCTTCGCAGACCCAGTACTTC
TRBD1 | TRBJ1-2 | NA | TRBV24-1 | CATSDSGTGYYGYTF | TGTGCCACCAGTGATTCTGGGACAGGGTACTATGGCTACACCTTC
TRBD2 | TRBJ2-5 | NA | TRBV7-3 | CASSLNPGLAGEETQYF | TGTGCCAGCAGCTTAAACCCGGGGCTAGCGGGGGAAGAGACCCAGTACTTC
TRBD1 | TRBJ1-2 | NA | TRBV6-5 | CASRQPGQGAYGYTF | TGTGCCAGCAGACAACCGGGACAGGGAGCCTATGGCTACACCTTC
NA | TRBJ1-1 | NA | TRBV9 | CASSPIPGGDTEAFF | TGTGCCAGCAGCCCAATACCCGGAGGGGACACTGAAGCTTTCTTT
NA | TRBJ1-4 | once | TRBV2 | CASGQGLANEKLFF | TGTGCCAGTGGGCAGGGGCTAGCTAATGAAAAACTGTTTTTT
TRBD2 | TRBJ2-5 | NA | TRBV27 | CASRRLADQETQYF | TGTGCCAGCCGGAGACTAGCGGATCAAGAGACCCAGTACTTC
NA | TRBJ2-1 | NA | TRBV27 | CASTSVREDNEQFF | TGTGCCAGCACCTCAGTCCGGGAAGACAATGAGCAGTTCTTC
NA | TRBJ1-2 | once | TRBV5-1 | CASSLDRETYGYTF | TGCGCCAGCAGCTTGGACAGGGAAACCTATGGCTACACCTTC
TRBD2 | TRBJ2-1 | NA | TRBV3-1/TRBV3-2 | CASSQGLPGLVVGEQFF | TGTGCCAGCAGCCAAGGGCTTCCGGGACTAGTAGTAGGTGAGCAGTTCTTC
TRBD1 | TRBJ2-6 | NA | TRBV6-5 | CASSRQGPGANVLTF | TGTGCCAGCAGCAGACAGGGGCCTGGGGCCAACGTCCTGACTTTC